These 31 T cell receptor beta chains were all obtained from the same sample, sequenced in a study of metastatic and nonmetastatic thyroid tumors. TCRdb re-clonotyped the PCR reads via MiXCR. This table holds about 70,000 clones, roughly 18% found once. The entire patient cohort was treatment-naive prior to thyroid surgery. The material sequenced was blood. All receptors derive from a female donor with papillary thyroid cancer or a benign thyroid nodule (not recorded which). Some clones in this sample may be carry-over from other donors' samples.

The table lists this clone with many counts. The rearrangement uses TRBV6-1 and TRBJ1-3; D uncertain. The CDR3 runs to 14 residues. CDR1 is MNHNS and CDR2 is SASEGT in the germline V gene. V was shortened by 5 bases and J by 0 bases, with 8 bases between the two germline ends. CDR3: CASSSASSGNTIYF. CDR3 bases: TGTGCCAGCAGTTCTGCCAGCTCTGGAAACACCATATATTTT.

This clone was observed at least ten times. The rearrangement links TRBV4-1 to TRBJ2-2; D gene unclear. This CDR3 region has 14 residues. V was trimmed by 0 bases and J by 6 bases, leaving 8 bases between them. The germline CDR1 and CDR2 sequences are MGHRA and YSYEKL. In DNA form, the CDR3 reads TGCGCCAGCAGCCAAGAACCAGGTGCCGGGGAGCTGTTTTTT. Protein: CASSQEPGAGELFF.

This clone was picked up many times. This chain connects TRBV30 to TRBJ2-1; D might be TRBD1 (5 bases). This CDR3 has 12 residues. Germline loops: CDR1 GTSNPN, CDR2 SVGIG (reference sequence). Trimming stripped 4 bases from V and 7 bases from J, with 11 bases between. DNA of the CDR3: TGTGCCTGGACAACAGGCGGTAATGAGCAGTTCTTC. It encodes CAWTTGGNEQFF.

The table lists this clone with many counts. The CDR3 protein is CASRQMNTEAFF. DNA for the CDR3: TGTGCCAGTAGACAGATGAACACTGAAGCTTTCTTT. The rearrangement links TRBV19 to TRBJ1-1; D call uncertain. CDR1 and CDR2 (germline): LNHDA, SQIVND (reference sequence). CDR3 length equals 12 residues. With 6 bases removed from V and 0 bases from J, the gap between germline ends came to 5 bases. Variable domain in full (rest from reference TRBV19 and TRBJ1-1): DGGITQSPKYLFRKEGQNVTLSCEQNLNHDAMYWYRQDPGQGLRLIYYSQIVNDFQKGDIAEGYSVSREKKESFPLTVTSAQKNPTAFYLCASRQMNTEAFFGQGTRLTVV.

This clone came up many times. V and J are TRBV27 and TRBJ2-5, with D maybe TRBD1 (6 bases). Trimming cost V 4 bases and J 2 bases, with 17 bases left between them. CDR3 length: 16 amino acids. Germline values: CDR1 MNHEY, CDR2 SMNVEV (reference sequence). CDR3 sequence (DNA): TGTGCCAGCAGTTCCTACACCGGACAGAAACAAGAGACCCAGTACTTC. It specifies CASSSYTGQKQETQYF.

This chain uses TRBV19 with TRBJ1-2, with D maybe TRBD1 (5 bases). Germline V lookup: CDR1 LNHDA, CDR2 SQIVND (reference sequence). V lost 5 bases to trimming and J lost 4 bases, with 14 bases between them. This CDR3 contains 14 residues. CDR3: CASSRDEQVYGYTF. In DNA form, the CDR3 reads TGTGCCAGTAGTCGGGACGAGCAAGTCTATGGCTACACCTTC.

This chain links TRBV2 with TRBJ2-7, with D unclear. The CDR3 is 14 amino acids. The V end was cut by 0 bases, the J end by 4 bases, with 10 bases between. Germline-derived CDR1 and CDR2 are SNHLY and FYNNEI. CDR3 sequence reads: CASSEALGPYEQYF. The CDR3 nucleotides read TGTGCCAGCAGTGAAGCGCTTGGACCTTACGAGCAGTACTTC.

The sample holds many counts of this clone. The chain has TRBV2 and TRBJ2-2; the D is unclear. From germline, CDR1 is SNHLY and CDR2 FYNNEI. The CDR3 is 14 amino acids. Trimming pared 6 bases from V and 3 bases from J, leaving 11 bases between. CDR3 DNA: TGTGCCAGCAGCGCGGCCGATCACACCGGGGAGCTGTTTTTT. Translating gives CASSAADHTGELFF.

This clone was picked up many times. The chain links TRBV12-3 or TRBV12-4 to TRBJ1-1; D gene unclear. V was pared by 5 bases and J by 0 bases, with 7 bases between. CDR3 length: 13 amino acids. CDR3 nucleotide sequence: TGTGCCAGCAGTCCGGCAGTGAACACTGAAGCTTTCTTT. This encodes CASSPAVNTEAFF.

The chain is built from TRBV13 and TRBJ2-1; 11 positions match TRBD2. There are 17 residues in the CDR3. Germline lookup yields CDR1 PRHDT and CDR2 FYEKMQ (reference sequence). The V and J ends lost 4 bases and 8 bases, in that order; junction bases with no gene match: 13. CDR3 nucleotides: TGTGCCAGCAGCTCCTTAGGGCGGACTAGCGGGCTGGATGAGCAGTTCTTC. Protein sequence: CASSSLGRTSGLDEQFF.

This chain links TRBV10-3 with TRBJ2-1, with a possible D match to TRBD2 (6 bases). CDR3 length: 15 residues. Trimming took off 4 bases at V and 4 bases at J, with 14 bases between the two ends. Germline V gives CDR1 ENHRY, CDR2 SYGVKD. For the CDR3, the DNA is TGTGCCATCAGTGGCAATAGCGGAACATACAATGAGCAGTTCTTC. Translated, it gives CAISGNSGTYNEQFF.

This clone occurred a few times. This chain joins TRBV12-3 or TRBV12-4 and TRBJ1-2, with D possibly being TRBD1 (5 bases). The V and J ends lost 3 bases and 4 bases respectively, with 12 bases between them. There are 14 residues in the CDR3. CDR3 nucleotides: TGTGCCAGCAGTTTGAGTCAGGGAATCTATGGCTACACCTTC. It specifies CASSLSQGIYGYTF.

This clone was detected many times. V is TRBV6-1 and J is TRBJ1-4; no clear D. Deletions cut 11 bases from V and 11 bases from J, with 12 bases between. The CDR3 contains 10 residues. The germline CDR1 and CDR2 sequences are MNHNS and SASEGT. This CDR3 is CAAGLRKLFF. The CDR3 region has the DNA TGTGCCGCCGGACTTCGCAAACTGTTTTTT.

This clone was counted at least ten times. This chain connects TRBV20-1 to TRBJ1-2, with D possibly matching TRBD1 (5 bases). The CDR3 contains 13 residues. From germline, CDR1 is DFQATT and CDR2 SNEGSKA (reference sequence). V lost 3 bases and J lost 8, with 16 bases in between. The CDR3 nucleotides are TGCAGTGCTAGCGACGCCCCGGGACGAGGCTACACCTTC. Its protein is CSASDAPGRGYTF.

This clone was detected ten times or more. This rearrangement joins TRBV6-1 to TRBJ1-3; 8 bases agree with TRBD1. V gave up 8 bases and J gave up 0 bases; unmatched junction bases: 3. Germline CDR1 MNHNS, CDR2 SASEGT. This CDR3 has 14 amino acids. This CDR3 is CASVGTGSGNTIYF. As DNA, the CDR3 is TGTGCCAGCGTCGGGACAGGCTCTGGAAACACCATATATTTT.

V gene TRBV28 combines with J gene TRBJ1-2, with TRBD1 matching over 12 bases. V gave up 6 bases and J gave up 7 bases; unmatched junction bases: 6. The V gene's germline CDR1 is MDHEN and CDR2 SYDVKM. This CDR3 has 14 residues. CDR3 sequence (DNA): TGTGCCAGCAGCTTAGGGACAGGGGGCGGTGGCTACACCTTC. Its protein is CASSLGTGGGGYTF.

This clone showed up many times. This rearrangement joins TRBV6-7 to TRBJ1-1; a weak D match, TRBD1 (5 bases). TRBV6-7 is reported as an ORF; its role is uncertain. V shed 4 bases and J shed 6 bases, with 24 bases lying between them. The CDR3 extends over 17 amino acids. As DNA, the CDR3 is TGTGCCAGCAGTTTCATTCAGGGTCTTTCCCGTGGGGCTGAAGCTTTCTTT. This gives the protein CASSFIQGLSRGAEAFF.

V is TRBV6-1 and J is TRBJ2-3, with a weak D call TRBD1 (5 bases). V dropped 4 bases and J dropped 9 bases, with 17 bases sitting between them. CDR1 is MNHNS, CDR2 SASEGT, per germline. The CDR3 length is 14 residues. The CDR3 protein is CASSGEFRVRTQYF. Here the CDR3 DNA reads TGTGCCAGCAGTGGAGAGTTCAGGGTCCGGACGCAGTATTTT.

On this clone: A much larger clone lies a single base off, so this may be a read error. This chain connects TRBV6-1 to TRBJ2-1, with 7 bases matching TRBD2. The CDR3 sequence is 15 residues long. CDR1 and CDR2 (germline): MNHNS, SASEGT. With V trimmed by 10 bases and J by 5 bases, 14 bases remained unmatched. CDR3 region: CATQRGRVVDNEQFF. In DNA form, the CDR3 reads TGTGCCACTCAACGAGGGAGGGTAGTAGACAATGAGCAGTTCTTC.

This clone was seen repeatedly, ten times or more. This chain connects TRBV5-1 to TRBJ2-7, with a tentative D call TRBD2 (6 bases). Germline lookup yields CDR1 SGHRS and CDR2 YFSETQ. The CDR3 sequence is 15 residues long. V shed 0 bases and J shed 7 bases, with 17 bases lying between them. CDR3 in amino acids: CASSLEAGVMGEQYF. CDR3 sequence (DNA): TGCGCCAGCAGCTTGGAAGCGGGTGTTATGGGGGAGCAGTACTTC.

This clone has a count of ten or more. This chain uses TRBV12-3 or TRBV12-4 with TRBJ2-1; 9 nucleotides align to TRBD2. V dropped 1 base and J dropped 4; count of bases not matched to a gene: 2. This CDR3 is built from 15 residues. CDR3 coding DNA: TGTGCCAGCAGTTTAGAGACTAGCGGATACAATGAGCAGTTCTTC. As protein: CASSLETSGYNEQFF.

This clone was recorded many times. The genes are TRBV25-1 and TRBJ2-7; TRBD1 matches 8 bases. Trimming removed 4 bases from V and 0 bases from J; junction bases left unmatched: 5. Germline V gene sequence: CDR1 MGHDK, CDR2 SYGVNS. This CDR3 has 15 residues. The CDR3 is CASSAQGASSYEQYF. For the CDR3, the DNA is TGTGCCAGCAGTGCCCAGGGGGCTAGCTCCTACGAGCAGTACTTC.

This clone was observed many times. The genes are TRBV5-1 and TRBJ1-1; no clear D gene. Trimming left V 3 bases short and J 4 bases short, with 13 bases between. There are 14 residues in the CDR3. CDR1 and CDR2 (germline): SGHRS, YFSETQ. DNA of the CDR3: TGCGCCAGCAGCTACGAGAAGGGCGGCACTGAAGCTTTCTTT. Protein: CASSYEKGGTEAFF.

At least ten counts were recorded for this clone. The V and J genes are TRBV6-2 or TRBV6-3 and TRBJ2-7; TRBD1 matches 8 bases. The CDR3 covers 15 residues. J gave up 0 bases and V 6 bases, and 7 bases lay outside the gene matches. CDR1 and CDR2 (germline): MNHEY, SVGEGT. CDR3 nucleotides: TGTGCCAGCAGACCACAGGGGGGTAGCTCCTACGAGCAGTACTTC. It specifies CASRPQGGSSYEQYF.

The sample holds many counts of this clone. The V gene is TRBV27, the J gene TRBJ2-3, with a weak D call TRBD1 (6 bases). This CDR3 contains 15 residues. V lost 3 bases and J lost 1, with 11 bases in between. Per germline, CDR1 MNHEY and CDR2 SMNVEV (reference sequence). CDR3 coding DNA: TGTGCCAGCAGTTTGAAGGACAGTGGCACAGATACGCAGTATTTT. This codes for CASSLKDSGTDTQYF.

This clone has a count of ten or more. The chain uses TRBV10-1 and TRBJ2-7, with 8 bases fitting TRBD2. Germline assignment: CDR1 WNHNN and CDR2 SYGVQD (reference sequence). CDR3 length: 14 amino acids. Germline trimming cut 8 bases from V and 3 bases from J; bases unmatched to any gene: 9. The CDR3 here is CASHSGTRVYEQYF. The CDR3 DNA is TGCGCCAGCCACTCCGGGACTAGGGTCTACGAGCAGTACTTC.

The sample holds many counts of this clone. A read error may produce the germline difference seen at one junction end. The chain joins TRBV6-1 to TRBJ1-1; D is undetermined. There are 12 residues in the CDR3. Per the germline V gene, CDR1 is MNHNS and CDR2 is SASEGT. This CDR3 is CASSSPQGVVFF. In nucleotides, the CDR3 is TGTGCCAGCAGTTCCCCGCAAGGCGTCGTATTTTTT.

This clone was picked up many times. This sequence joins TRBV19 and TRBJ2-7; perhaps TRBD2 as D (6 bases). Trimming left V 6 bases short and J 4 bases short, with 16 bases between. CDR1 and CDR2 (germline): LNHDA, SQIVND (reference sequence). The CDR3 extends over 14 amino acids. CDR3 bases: TGTGCCAGTAGCCTGAGCGGAGGGGCTTACGAGCAGTACTTC. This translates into CASSLSGGAYEQYF.

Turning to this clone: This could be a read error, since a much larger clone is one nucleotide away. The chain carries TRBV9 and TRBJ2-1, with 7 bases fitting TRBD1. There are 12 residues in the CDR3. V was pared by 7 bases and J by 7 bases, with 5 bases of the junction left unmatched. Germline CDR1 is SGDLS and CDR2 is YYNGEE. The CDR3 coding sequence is TGTGCCAGCGGCGCAGGGGGTAATGAGCAGTTCTTC. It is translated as CASGAGGNEQFF.

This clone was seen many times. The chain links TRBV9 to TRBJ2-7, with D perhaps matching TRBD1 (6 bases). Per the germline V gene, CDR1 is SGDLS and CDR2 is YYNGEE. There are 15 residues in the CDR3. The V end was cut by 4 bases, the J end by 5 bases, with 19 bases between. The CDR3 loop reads CASSPRLDGTHEQYF. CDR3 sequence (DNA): TGTGCCAGCAGCCCCAGGCTTGACGGGACACACGAGCAGTACTTC.

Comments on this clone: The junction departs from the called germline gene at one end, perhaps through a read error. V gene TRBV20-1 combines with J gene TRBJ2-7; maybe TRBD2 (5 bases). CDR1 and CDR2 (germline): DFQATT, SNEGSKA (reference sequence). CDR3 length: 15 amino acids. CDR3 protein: CSATSPSGKGYDQYF. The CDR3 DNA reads TGCAGTGCTACCTCACCGTCGGGGAAGGGCTACGATCAGTACTTC.